This TCR beta chain was sequenced for a study of T cell responses to AZD1222 COVID-19 vaccine. Points on this clone: Its antigen is undetermined.

Study findings and constraints: Repertoires were obtained solely post-peak T cell response. Clonal diversity was possibly underestimated; the donors were predominantly white British and more often female.

Profiling relied on immunoSEQ multiplex PCR, and the TCRdb table lists in-frame clones only, not all of them. Of approximately 69,000 clones in the sample, roughly 80% were seen once. The V end lost 0 bases, the J end lost 13 bases, and 17 bases lay between the germline ends. Germline V CDR1 and CDR2: SGHDT, YYEEEE. The CDR3 is 15 amino acids. This chain joins TRBV5-6 and TRBJ1-6; D is unclear. This TCR was recovered from an adult who received the AZD1222 COVID-19 vaccine. This sample comprised peripheral blood, obtained 28 days after the second AZD1222 dose. The DNA of the CDR3 is TGTGCCAGCAGCTTGGCGGACCGGCCAGATAGTCCCCTCCACTTT. Protein: CASSLADRPDSPLHF. Together with reference TRBV5-6 and TRBJ1-6, the CDR3 gives the full variable domain: DAGVTQSPTHLIKTRGQQVTLRCSPKSGHDTVSWYQQALGQGPQFIFQYYEEEERQRGNFPDRFSGHQFPNYSSELNVNALLLGDSALYLCASSLADRPDSPLHFGNGTRLTVT.